The entry below describes one TCR beta chain. The antigen is unknown. CDR1 is LGHDT, CDR2 YNNKEL, per germline (reference sequence). This CDR3 comprises 14 residues. These data are taken from a study of monozygotic twins with inflammatory bowel disease. General study points: Concordant and discordant twins showed no difference in repertoire similarity, possibly from limited power.

Eight separate reactions for every sample produced the cDNA. Each UMI harboured a 6-nucleotide sample barcode and was appended via template switching. No DNA is given; TCRdb re-called the 5' RACE reads and lists each CDR3 protein once. Recorded for this sample: around 400,000 distinct CDR3 sequences. V is TRBV3-1 and J is TRBJ2-2. The clonotype was recovered from a human donor with ulcerative colitis or Crohn's disease, or a healthy co-twin of an affected twin (not recorded which). Input material: blood. The CDR3 region is CASSHELGTGELFF.